These 27 T cell receptor beta chains share one sample of origin, sequenced in a study of chemoradiotherapy in HPV16-positive cancers. Assay: immunoSEQ multiplex PCR; the TCRdb copy retains only in-frame clones and omits some. The sample has over 30,000 clones; roughly nine tenths are singletons. Here the sequenced sample was blood, taken from a patient who underwent chemoradiotherapy. These receptors all come from a human donor with HPV-associated anogenital cancer.

This clone has only one observation. V usage is TRBV5-1 and J usage is TRBJ2-5; D call uncertain. The CDR3 length is 15 residues. Germline assignment: CDR1 SGHRS and CDR2 YFSETQ. V was pared by 0 bases and J by 3 bases, with 12 bases between. CDR3 region: CASSLGLLEEETQYF. CDR3 nucleotides: TGCGCCAGCAGCTTGGGTCTATTAGAGGAAGAGACCCAGTACTTC. The whole variable domain, filled in from reference TRBV5-1 and TRBJ2-5, reads KAGVTQTPRYLIKTRGQQVTLSCSPISGHRSVSWYQQTPGQGLQFLFEYFSETQRNKGNFPGRFSGRQFSNSRSEMNVSTLELGDSALYLCASSLGLLEEETQYFGPGTRLLVL.

V is TRBV5-6 and J is TRBJ2-1; perhaps TRBD2 as D (6 bases). CDR1 is SGHDT and CDR2 is YYEEEE in the germline V gene. V was clipped by 0 bases and J by 4 bases, with 8 bases between them. This CDR3 contains 14 residues. DNA of the CDR3: TGTGCCAGCAGCTTGGCGGGGGTTTACAATGAGCAGTTCTTC. Translation: CASSLAGVYNEQFF.

The chain employs TRBV4-1 and TRBJ2-3; either TRBD1 or TRBD2 may fit D (6 bases each). CDR3 length: 13 residues. V lost 9 bases to trimming and J lost 3 bases, with 13 bases between them. Germline lookup yields CDR1 MGHRA and CDR2 YSYEKL. The CDR3 DNA follows: TGCGCCAGTCGAAGGGGGGAGACAGATACGCAGTATTTT. Protein sequence: CASRRGETDTQYF.

This chain connects TRBV19 to TRBJ2-3, with D possibly called TRBD1 or TRBD2 (5 bases each). Germline V gene lookup returns CDR1 LNHDA and CDR2 SQIVND (reference sequence). The CDR3 covers 14 residues. V was clipped by 3 bases and J by 5 bases, with 12 bases between them. CDR3: CASSMGTRRDTQYF. The DNA of the CDR3 is TGTGCCAGTAGTATGGGGACGAGGCGAGATACGCAGTATTTT.

V usage is TRBV29-1 and J usage is TRBJ1-3; D possibly corresponds to TRBD1 (6 bases). Trimming cost V 4 bases and J 2 bases, with 12 bases left between them. Germline V gives CDR1 SQVTM, CDR2 ANQGSEA. CDR3 length: 14 residues. The CDR3: CSVGPGVPGNTIYF. The CDR3 region has the DNA TGCAGCGTTGGACCAGGGGTTCCTGGAAACACCATATATTTT.

This chain connects TRBV10-3 to TRBJ2-1; 13 bases map to TRBD2. Losses at the gene ends were 3 bases for V and 0 bases for J; bases not matched to a gene: 8. Germline V gene data show CDR1 as ENHRY and CDR2 as SYGVKD. There are 19 residues in the CDR3. This CDR3 reads CAISDWTSGGRSSYNEQFF. The CDR3 nucleotides are TGTGCCATCAGTGACTGGACTAGCGGGGGCCGTAGCTCCTACAATGAGCAGTTCTTC.

The chain couples TRBV5-4 to TRBJ1-4; D not certain. The germline V and J ends were trimmed by 4 bases and 0 bases, with 10 bases remaining between them. CDR1 and CDR2 from the germline V gene are SGHNT and YYREEE (reference sequence). The CDR3 is made up of 15 amino acids. The CDR3: CASSRSRSTNEKLFF. DNA for the CDR3: TGTGCCAGCAGCCGGAGTCGATCAACTAATGAAAAACTGTTTTTT.

The V and J genes are TRBV5-1 and TRBJ2-7; D ambiguous. CDR3 length equals 13 residues. The V and J ends lost 1 base and 6 bases respectively, with 11 bases between them. The V gene's germline CDR1 is SGHRS and CDR2 YFSETQ. CDR3 coding DNA: TGCGCCAGCAGCTTGAGTGACCGGAGCGAGCAGTACTTC. Amino acid sequence: CASSLSDRSEQYF.

The chain is built from TRBV7-2 and TRBJ2-7; the match to TRBD1 covers 7 bases. The V segment lost 1 base and the J segment 3 bases; nucleotides outside the gene matches: 6. This CDR3 has 15 residues. Germline V CDR1 and CDR2: SGHTA, FQGNSA. CDR3 amino acids: CASSLEPGQSYEQYF. The CDR3, as DNA: TGTGCCAGCAGCTTAGAACCGGGACAGAGCTACGAGCAGTACTTC. The complete variable domain, with remaining parts taken from reference TRBV7-2 and TRBJ2-7, reads GAGVSQSPSNKVTEKGKDVELRCDPISGHTALYWYRQSLGQGLEFLIYFQGNSAPDKSGLPSDRFSAERTGGSVSTLTIQRTQQEDSAVYLCASSLEPGQSYEQYFGPGTRLTVT.

V and J are TRBV27 and TRBJ1-1; unclear D gene. The CDR3 totals 13 residues. V was clipped by 1 base and J by 5 bases, with 8 bases between them. From germline, CDR1 is MNHEY and CDR2 SMNVEV (reference sequence). The CDR3: CASSLWSGTEAFF. CDR3 DNA: TGTGCCAGCAGTTTATGGTCGGGGACTGAAGCTTTCTTT.

The chain is built from TRBV15 and TRBJ1-6; no clear D. This CDR3 is built from 15 residues. Trimming took off 7 bases at V and 5 bases at J, with 15 bases between the two ends. The germline gives CDR1 LNHNV, CDR2 YYDKDF (reference sequence). DNA for the CDR3: TGTGCCACCACGGGTATAGGACGCGATAATTCACCCCTCCACTTT. Translating gives CATTGIGRDNSPLHF. The whole variable domain, remainder taken from reference TRBV15 and TRBJ1-6, is DAMVIQNPRYQVTQFGKPVTLSCSQTLNHNVMYWYQQKSSQAPKLLFHYYDKDFNNEADTPDNFQSRRPNTSFCFLDIRSPGLGDTAMYLCATTGIGRDNSPLHFGNGTRLTVT.

The CDR3 here is CASSEVPNSGANVLTF. The CDR3 coding sequence is TGTGCCAGCTCGGAGGTGCCGAACTCTGGGGCCAACGTCCTGACTTTC. The chain employs TRBV18 and TRBJ2-6; D is possibly TRBD2 (5 bases). V lost 6 bases to trimming and J lost 0 bases, with 12 bases between them. Germline assignment: CDR1 KGHSH and CDR2 LQKENI. The CDR3 runs 16 residues.

The chain uses TRBV28 and TRBJ1-5; perhaps TRBD1 as D (6 bases). The length of the CDR3 is 16 residues. With 7 bases removed from V and 4 bases from J, the gap between germline ends came to 20 bases. CDR1 is MDHEN and CDR2 is SYDVKM in the germline V gene. The CDR3 DNA follows: TGTGCCAGCATCCTTGGAGGACAGCTCAATAATCAGCCCCAGCATTTT. Translated, it gives CASILGGQLNNQPQHF.

This chain connects TRBV13 to TRBJ1-2; tentatively, D is TRBD1 (5 bases). Deletions cut 1 base from V and 3 bases from J, with 9 bases between. CDR3 length: 14 residues. Germline assignment: CDR1 PRHDT and CDR2 FYEKMQ (reference sequence). CDR3 in DNA: TGTGCCAGCAGCTTAGCAGGGCCCCACTATGGCTACACCTTC. This translates into CASSLAGPHYGYTF.

The chain uses TRBV29-1 and TRBJ1-1, with unresolved D. The CDR3 is 11 amino acids. Germline loops: CDR1 SQVTM, CDR2 ANQGSEA. The V and J ends lost 5 bases and 9 bases respectively, with 13 bases between them. The CDR3 here is CSVWVGQKAFF. In DNA form, the CDR3 reads TGCAGCGTTTGGGTTGGGCAGAAAGCTTTCTTT. The full variable domain, completed using reference TRBV29-1 and TRBJ1-1, is SAVISQKPSRDICQRGTSLTIQCQVDSQVTMMFWYRQQPGQSLTLIATANQGSEATYESGFVIDKFPISRPNLTFSTLTVSNMSPEDSSIYLCSVWVGQKAFFGQGTRLTVV.

V and J are TRBV5-1 and TRBJ2-3, with TRBD2 matching 9 bases. CDR3 length: 16 residues. In germline, CDR1 is SGHRS, CDR2 YFSETQ. J was trimmed by 5 bases and V by 0 bases; bases with no gene match: 7. CDR3 region: CASSLANSGGLDTQYF. CDR3 DNA sequence: TGCGCCAGCAGCTTGGCCAATAGCGGGGGCTTAGATACGCAGTATTTT.

The J gene is TRBJ1-1, the V gene TRBV2, with D possibly TRBD1 on 5 matching bases. The CDR3 runs 13 residues. CDR1 and CDR2 from the germline V gene are SNHLY and FYNNEI. V lost 6 bases, J lost 1 base, and 9 bases lay in between. The CDR3 spells CASRNDRNTEAFF. CDR3 in DNA: TGTGCCAGCAGAAACGACAGGAACACTGAAGCTTTCTTT.

The chain links TRBV5-6 to TRBJ2-4; the D gene is possibly TRBD2 (6 bases). The CDR3 is 15 amino acids. Per the germline V gene, CDR1 is SGHDT and CDR2 is YYEEEE. V lost 3 bases to trimming and J lost 3 bases, with 13 bases between them. The CDR3 coding sequence is TGTGCCAGCAGCTCGCGGGGATTGGACAAAAACATTCAGTACTTC. Protein product: CASSSRGLDKNIQYF.

Here the CDR3 DNA reads TGTGCCAGCAGCTTCGACGTCGGGACCCAGTACTTC. Encoded protein: CASSFDVGTQYF. The J gene is TRBJ2-5, the V gene TRBV7-2; D is undetermined. The CDR3 runs to 12 residues. In germline, CDR1 is SGHTA, CDR2 FQGNSA. V lost 3 bases, J lost 7 bases, and 9 bases lay in between.

This chain links TRBV19 with TRBJ2-5; a weak D match, TRBD1 (6 bases). V lost 7 bases, J lost 3 bases, and 12 bases lay in between. The length of the CDR3 is 13 residues. CDR1 and CDR2 (germline): LNHDA, SQIVND (reference sequence). CDR3 DNA: TGTGCCAGTACCCGGGCAGGGGAAGAGACCCAGTACTTC. The encoded protein is CASTRAGEETQYF.

The chain links TRBV7-2 to TRBJ2-5, with D unclear. Germline CDR1 SGHTA, CDR2 FQGNSA. The ends were cut back, 3 bases at V and 3 bases at J, with 8 bases in the middle. The CDR3 spans 13 residues. CDR3 sequence: CASSLRQEETQYF. In DNA form, the CDR3 reads TGTGCCAGCAGCTTGAGGCAGGAAGAGACCCAGTACTTC.

The gene calls are TRBV5-6 and TRBJ2-7; the D call may be TRBD1 or TRBD2 (6 bases each). Trimming removed 2 bases at V and 3 bases at J, with 9 bases between. The CDR3 consists of 13 residues. Per germline, CDR1 SGHDT and CDR2 YYEEEE. CDR3 bases: TGTGCCAGCAGCTTCGGGGGCTACTACGAGCAGTACTTC. Protein: CASSFGGYYEQYF.

This chain uses TRBV7-2 with TRBJ2-5; D not resolved. V was pared by 5 bases and J by 2 bases, with 0 bases between. The CDR3 consists of 10 residues. In germline, CDR1 is SGHTA, CDR2 FQGNSA. The CDR3 region has the DNA TGTGCCAGCAGCCAAGAGACCCAGTACTTC. It codes for CASSQETQYF.

Only one count was recorded for this clone. The rearrangement links TRBV5-6 to TRBJ1-1; a possible D gene is TRBD1 (6 bases). Trimming removed 6 bases at V and 10 bases at J, with 25 bases between. This CDR3 region has 15 residues. CDR1 SGHDT and CDR2 YYEEEE come from the germline V gene. The CDR3 bases are TGTGCCAGCACTAAGACAGGAACAGGTCGAATCGGAGCTTTCTTT. It specifies CASTKTGTGRIGAFF.

The rearrangement links TRBV7-2 to TRBJ1-2; the D is unclear. Germline lookup yields CDR1 SGHTA and CDR2 FQGNSA. The CDR3 extends over 14 amino acids. V lost 3 bases to trimming and J lost 2 bases, with 10 bases between them. DNA for the CDR3: TGTGCCAGCAGCTTTCAAGTAGGAAACTATGGCTACACCTTC. It yields the protein CASSFQVGNYGYTF.

The DNA of the CDR3 is TGTGCCAGCAGCTTAGGGGGCACCCGGGACGAGCAGTACTTC. Encoded protein: CASSLGGTRDEQYF. The rearrangement joins TRBV7-6 to TRBJ2-7; weak D call: TRBD1 (5 bases). The CDR3 sequence is 14 residues long. Germline CDR1 SGHVS, CDR2 FNYEAQ. V lost 1 base, J lost 5 bases, and 12 bases lay in between.

V gene TRBV11-2 combines with J gene TRBJ1-1, with D perhaps matching TRBD1 (5 bases). Trimming left V 5 bases short and J 0 bases short, with 13 bases between. The CDR3 sequence is 15 residues long. Germline V gene data show CDR1 as SGHAT and CDR2 as FQNNGV. The CDR3 region has the DNA TGTGCCAGCAGCCTCGGACACCCGATGAACACTGAAGCTTTCTTT. As protein: CASSLGHPMNTEAFF.